This T cell receptor (beta chain) is from a study of cytomegalovirus exposure and HLA in healthy donors. Study details: The same platform was used for the 120 validation repertoires and the approximately 700 first-cohort repertoires, a later analysis reported. General study results and limits: As was reported, the classifier diagnosed cytomegalovirus status with high specificity and sensitivity. Researchers catalogued 150 or so TCR beta chains as cytomegalovirus-associated. Most TCR sequences showed up rarely, but some public TCRs showed up in many donors.

CDR3 size: 12 residues. Deletions cut 1 base from V and 7 bases from J, with 6 bases between. In germline, CDR1 is MGHRA, CDR2 YSYEKL. This clone was counted at least ten times. Its antigen is not identified. Data came from immunoSEQ multiplex PCR; TCRdb stores just in-frame clones and leaves some out. Found here are 200,000 to 250,000 clones, approximately 86% of them singletons; the top ten hold 2.9%. The V call is TRBV4-1, the J call TRBJ2-3; D uncertain. The clonotype comes from a woman aged 18-29 years in good health and CMV-seronegative. Sequences were obtained from PBMCs. CDR3 DNA sequence: TGCGCCAGCAGCCAAGGTGACTATACGCAGTATTTT. It encodes CASSQGDYTQYF.